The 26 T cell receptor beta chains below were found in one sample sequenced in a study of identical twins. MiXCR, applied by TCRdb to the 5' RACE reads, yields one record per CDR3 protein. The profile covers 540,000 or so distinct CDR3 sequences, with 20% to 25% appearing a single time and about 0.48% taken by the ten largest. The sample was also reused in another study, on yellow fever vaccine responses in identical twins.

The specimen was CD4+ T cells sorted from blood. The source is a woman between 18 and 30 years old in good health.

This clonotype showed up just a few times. CDR3 DNA: TGTGCCAGCTCACCATCAGGGAACAATCAGCCCCAGCATTTT. Translated, it gives CASSPSGNNQPQHF. The gene calls are TRBV18 and TRBJ1-5, with a possible D match to TRBD1 (5 bases). CDR1 and CDR2 (germline): KGHSH, LQKENI. The V end lost 2 bases, the J end lost 3 bases, and 8 bases lay between the germline ends. The CDR3 is 14 amino acids.

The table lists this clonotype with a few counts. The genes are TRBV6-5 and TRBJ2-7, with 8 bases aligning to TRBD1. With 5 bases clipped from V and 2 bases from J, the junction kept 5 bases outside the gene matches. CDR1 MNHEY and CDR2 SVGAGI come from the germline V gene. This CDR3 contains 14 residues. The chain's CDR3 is CASSHGTGPYEQYF. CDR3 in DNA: TGTGCCAGCAGTCACGGGACAGGTCCCTACGAGCAGTACTTC.

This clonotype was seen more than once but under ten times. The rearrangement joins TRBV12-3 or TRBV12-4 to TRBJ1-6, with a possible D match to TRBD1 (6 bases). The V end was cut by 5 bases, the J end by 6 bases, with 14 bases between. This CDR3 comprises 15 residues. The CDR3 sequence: CASSAPPDSNSPLHF. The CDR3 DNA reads TGTGCCAGCAGTGCGCCACCGGACAGTAATTCACCCCTCCACTTT.

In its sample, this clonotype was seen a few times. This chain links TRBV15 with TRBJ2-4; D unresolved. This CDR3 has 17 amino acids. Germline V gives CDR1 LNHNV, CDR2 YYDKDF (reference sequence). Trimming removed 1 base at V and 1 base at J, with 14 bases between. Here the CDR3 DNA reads TGTGCCACCAGCAGAGTTCCCCAGGACCTTGCCAAAAACATTCAGTACTTC. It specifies CATSRVPQDLAKNIQYF.

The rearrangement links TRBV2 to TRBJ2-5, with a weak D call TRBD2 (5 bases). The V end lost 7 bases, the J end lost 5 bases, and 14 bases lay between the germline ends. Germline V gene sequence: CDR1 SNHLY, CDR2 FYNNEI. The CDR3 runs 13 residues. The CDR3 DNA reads TGTGCCAGCACTTTGGGAGTTATTGAGACCCAGTACTTC. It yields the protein CASTLGVIETQYF.

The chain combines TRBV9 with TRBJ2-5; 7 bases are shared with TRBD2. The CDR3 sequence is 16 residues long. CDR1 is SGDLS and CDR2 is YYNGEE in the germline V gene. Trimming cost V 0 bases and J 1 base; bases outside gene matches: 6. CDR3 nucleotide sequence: TGTGCCAGCAGCGTAGGGCTAGCGGCGGCCCAAGAGACCCAGTACTTC. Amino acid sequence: CASSVGLAAAQETQYF.

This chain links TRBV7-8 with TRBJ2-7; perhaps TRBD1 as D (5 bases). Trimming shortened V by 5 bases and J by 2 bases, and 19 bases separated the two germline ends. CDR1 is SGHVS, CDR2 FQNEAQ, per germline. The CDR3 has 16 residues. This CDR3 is CASSPRGQRVTYEQYF. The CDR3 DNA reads TGTGCCAGCAGCCCCCGCGGACAACGAGTAACCTACGAGCAGTACTTC.

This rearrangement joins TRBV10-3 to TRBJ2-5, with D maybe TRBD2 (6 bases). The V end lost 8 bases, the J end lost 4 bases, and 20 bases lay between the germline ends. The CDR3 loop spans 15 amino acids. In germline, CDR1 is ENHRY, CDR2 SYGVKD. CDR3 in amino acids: CAIGGSGLRRETQYF. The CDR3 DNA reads TGTGCCATCGGGGGGTCGGGACTGCGCCGAGAGACCCAGTACTTC.

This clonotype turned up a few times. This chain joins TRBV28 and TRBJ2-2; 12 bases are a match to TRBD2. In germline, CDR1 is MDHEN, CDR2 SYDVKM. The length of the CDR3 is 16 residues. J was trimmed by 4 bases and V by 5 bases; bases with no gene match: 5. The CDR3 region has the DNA TGTGCCAGCAGTATAAGACTAGCGGGAGCCACCGGGGAGCTGTTTTTT. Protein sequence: CASSIRLAGATGELFF.

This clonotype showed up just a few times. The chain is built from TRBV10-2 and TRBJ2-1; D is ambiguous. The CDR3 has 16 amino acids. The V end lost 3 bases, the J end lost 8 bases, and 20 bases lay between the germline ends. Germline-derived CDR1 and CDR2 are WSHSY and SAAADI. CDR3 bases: TGCGCCAGCAGTGACCCACCCCGGACCAGTCCTCATGAGCAGTTCTTC. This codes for CASSDPPRTSPHEQFF.

As DNA, the CDR3 is TGCGCCAGCAGCTGGCGGACAGGGGGCATGGAGACCCAGTACTTC. Amino acids: CASSWRTGGMETQYF. The chain couples TRBV5-1 to TRBJ2-5, with TRBD1 matching 11 bases. V shed 3 bases, J shed 5 bases, and the junction held 6 bases outside the gene matches. The CDR3 is 15 residues long. CDR1 and CDR2 (germline): SGHRS, YFSETQ.

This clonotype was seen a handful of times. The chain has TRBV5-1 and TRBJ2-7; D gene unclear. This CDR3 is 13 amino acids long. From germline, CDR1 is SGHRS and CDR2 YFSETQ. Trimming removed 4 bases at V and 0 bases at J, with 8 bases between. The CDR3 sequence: CASSQSTSYEQYF. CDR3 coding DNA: TGCGCCAGCAGCCAGAGCACCTCCTACGAGCAGTACTTC.

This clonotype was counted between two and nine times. CDR3 in amino acids: CSGAVGTNNEQFF. The CDR3, as DNA: TGCAGCGGGGCGGTAGGGACTAACAATGAGCAGTTCTTC. This chain links TRBV29-1 with TRBJ2-1; TRBD2 matches at 7 bases. The J segment lost 5 bases and the V segment lost 7 bases, leaving 8 bases of the junction unmatched. The germline V gene has CDR1 SQVTM and CDR2 ANQGSEA. The CDR3 has 13 amino acids.

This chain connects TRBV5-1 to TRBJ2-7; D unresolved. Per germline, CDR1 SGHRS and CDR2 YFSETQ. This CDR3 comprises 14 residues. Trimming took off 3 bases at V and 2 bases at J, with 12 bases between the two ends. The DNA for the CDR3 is TGCGCCAGCAGCTCAGCGACGCAAACCTACGAGCAGTACTTC. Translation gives CASSSATQTYEQYF.

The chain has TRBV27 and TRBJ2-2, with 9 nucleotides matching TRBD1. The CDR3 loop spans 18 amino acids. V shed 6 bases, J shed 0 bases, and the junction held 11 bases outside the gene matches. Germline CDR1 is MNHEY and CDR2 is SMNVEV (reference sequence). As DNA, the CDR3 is TGTGCCAGCAGGGGGACAGGGTTGCTACTCGCGAACACCGGGGAGCTGTTTTTT. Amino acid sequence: CASRGTGLLLANTGELFF.

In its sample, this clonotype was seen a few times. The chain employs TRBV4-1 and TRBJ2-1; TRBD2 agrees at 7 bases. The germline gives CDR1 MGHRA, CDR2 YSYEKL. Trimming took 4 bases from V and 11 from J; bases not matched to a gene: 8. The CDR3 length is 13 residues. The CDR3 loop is CASSRAGDGKQFF. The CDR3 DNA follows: TGCGCCAGCAGCCGGGCGGGAGACGGGAAGCAGTTCTTC.

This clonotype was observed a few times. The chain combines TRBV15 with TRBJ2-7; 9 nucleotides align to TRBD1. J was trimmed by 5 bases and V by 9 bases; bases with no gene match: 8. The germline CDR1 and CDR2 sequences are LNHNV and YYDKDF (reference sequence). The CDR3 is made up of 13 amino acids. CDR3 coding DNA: TGTGCCACGGGGACAGGGAGATTGGACGAGCAGTACGTC. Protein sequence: CATGTGRLDEQYV.

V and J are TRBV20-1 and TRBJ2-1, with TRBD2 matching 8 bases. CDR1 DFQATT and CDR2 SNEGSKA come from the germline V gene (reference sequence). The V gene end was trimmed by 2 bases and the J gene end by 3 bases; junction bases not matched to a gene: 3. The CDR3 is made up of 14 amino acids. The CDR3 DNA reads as TGCAGTGCTAGAATTAGCGGGATCTACAATGAGCAGTTCTTC. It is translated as CSARISGIYNEQFF.

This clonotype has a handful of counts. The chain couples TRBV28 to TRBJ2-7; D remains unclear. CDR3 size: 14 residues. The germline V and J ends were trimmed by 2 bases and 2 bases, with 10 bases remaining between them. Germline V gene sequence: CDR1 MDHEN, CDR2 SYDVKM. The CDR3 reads CASSLAGPAYEQYV. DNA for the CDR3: TGTGCCAGCAGTTTAGCCGGTCCAGCCTACGAGCAGTACGTC.

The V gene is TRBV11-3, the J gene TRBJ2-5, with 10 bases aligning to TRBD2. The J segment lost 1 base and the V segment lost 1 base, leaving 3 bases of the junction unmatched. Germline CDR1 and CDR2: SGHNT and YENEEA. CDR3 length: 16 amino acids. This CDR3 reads CASSLASSGSQETQYF. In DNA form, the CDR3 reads TGTGCCAGCAGCTTAGCGTCTAGCGGGAGCCAAGAGACCCAGTACTTC. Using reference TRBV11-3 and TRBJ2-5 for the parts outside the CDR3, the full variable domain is EAGVVQSPRYKIIEKKQPVAFWCNPISGHNTLYWYLQNLGQGPELLIRYENEEAVDDSQLPKDRFSAERLKGVDSTLKIQPAELGDSAVYLCASSLASSGSQETQYFGPGTRLLVL.

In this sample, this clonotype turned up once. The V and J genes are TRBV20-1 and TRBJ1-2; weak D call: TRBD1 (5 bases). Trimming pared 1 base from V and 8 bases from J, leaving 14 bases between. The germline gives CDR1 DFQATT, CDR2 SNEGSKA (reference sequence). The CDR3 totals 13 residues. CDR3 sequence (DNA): TGCAGTGCTAGAGTTCCGACAGTATGGGGCTACACCTTC. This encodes CSARVPTVWGYTF.

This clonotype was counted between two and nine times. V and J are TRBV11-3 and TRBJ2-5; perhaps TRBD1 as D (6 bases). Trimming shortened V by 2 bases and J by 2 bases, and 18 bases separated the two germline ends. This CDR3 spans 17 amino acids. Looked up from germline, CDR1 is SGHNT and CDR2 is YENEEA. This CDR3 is CASSLPRAGEFQETQYF. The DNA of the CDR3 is TGTGCCAGCAGCTTACCACGGGCAGGGGAGTTTCAAGAGACCCAGTACTTC.

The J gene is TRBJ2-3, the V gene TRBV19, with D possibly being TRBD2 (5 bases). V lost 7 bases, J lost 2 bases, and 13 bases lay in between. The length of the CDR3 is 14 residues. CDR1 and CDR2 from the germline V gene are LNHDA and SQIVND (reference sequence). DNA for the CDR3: TGTGCCAGTACCTCGGACGGGGTCACAGATACGCAGTATTTT. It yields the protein CASTSDGVTDTQYF.

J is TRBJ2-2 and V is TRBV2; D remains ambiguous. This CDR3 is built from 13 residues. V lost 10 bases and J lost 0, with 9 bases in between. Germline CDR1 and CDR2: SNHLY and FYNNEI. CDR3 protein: CATRATNTGELFF. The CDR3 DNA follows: TGTGCCACCAGAGCTACGAACACCGGGGAGCTGTTTTTT.

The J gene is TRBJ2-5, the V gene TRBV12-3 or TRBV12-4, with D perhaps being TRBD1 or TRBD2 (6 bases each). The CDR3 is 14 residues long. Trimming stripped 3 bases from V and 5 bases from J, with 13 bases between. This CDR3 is CASSFSGAGETQYF. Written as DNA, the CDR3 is TGTGCCAGCAGTTTTTCGGGGGCTGGGGAGACCCAGTACTTC.

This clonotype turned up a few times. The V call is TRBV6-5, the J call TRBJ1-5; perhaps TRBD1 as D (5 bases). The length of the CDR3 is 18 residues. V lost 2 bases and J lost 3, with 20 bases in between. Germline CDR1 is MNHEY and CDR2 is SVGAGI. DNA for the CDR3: TGTGCCAGCAGTTACGCCGCGTTTGCCAGGGAGGACAATCAGCCCCAGCATTTT. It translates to CASSYAAFAREDNQPQHF.